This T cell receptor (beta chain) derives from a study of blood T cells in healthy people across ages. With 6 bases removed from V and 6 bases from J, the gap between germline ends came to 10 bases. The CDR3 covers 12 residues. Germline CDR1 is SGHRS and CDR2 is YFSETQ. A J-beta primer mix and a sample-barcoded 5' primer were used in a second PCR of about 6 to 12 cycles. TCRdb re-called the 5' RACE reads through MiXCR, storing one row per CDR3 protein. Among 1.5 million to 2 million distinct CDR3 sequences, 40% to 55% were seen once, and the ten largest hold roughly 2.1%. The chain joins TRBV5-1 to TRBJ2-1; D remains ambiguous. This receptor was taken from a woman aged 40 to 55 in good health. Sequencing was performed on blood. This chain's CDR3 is CASTAARNEQFF. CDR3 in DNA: TGCGCCAGCACCGCGGCCCGCAATGAGCAGTTCTTC.